The 9 T cell receptor beta chains in this list originate from one sample, sequenced in a study of patients and donors after allogeneic stem cell transplantation. MiXCR, run by TCRdb on the RT-PCR reads, gives a single entry per CDR3 protein. The repertoire consists of 800,000 to 1,000,000 distinct CDR3 sequences, with roughly 18% occurring once and the leading ten covering around 6%. The sample consisted of blood, either unsorted or a sorted T cell fraction (not recorded which). The receptor set was obtained from a human donor who was either an allogeneic HSCT recipient or a stem cell or donor lymphocyte infusion donor (not recorded which). It is not recorded whose cells these are; they may come from a transplant donor.

This chain links TRBV4-1 with TRBJ2-7; no definite D call. The CDR3 is 15 residues long. Trimming pared 0 bases from V and 2 bases from J, leaving 11 bases between. Germline V gene lookup returns CDR1 MGHRA and CDR2 YSYEKL. In nucleotides, the CDR3 is TGCGCCAGCAGCCAAGATTTCCGACCTGCCTACGAGCAGTACTTC. This sequence encodes CASSQDFRPAYEQYF.

This clonotype was found a few times. The genes are TRBV24-1 and TRBJ1-1; 7 bases are shared with TRBD1. V lost 2 bases, J lost 6 bases, and 20 bases stayed unmatched. The CDR3 extends over 19 amino acids. Looked up from germline, CDR1 is KGHDR and CDR2 is SFDVKD. DNA for the CDR3: TGTGCCACCAGTGATTCCCGCGGGGCGACCCGACAGGGACGAGCTGAAGCTTTCTTT. Translated: CATSDSRGATRQGRAEAFF.

The chain couples TRBV7-2 to TRBJ2-5; TRBD1 might be the D (5 bases). The CDR3 runs 15 residues. Germline V gene data show CDR1 as SGHTA and CDR2 as FQGNSA. Deletions cut 5 bases from V and 2 bases from J, with 15 bases between. The DNA for the CDR3 is TGTGCCAGCAGCCCGCAGGGCCTCCTACAAGAGACCCAGTACTTC. Translation gives CASSPQGLLQETQYF.

This clonotype was observed a handful of times. The chain uses TRBV25-1 and TRBJ2-1; TRBD1 is a possible D gene (5 bases). The V end was cut by 3 bases, the J end by 0 bases, with 12 bases between. Per the germline V gene, CDR1 is MGHDK and CDR2 is SYGVNS. The CDR3 extends over 16 amino acids. The CDR3 DNA follows: TGTGCCAGCAGTGATGCAGGGATCAGCTCCTACAATGAGCAGTTCTTC. As protein: CASSDAGISSYNEQFF.

This clonotype was counted only a few times. The V and J genes are TRBV4-1 and TRBJ1-4; TRBD1 might be the D (6 bases). In germline, CDR1 is MGHRA, CDR2 YSYEKL. Trimming removed 8 bases from V and 0 bases from J, with 19 bases in between. The CDR3 has 17 amino acids. The CDR3 loop reads CASAEGQDLATNEKLFF. CDR3 coding DNA: TGCGCCAGCGCCGAGGGACAAGACCTAGCAACTAATGAAAAACTGTTTTTT.

The gene calls are TRBV5-1 and TRBJ1-2; 10 nucleotides line up with TRBD1. The CDR3 runs 16 residues. Germline V CDR1 and CDR2: SGHRS, YFSETQ. Trimming cost V 4 bases and J 2 bases; bases outside gene matches: 8. CDR3: CASSNNPGQGNYGYTF. The CDR3 coding sequence is TGCGCCAGCAGCAACAACCCGGGACAGGGGAACTATGGCTACACCTTC.

In this sample, this clonotype turned up once. The J gene is TRBJ1-3, the V gene TRBV18; D gene unclear. This CDR3 region has 14 residues. Per the germline V gene, CDR1 is KGHSH and CDR2 is LQKENI. The V end was cut by 1 base, the J end by 5 bases, with 9 bases between. CDR3 in amino acids: CASSPQSTRNTIYF. For the CDR3, the DNA is TGTGCCAGCTCACCACAATCTACAAGAAACACCATATATTTT.

This clonotype appeared a few times. The germline gene is not matched at one end of the junction; a read error may be the cause. V gene TRBV7-7 combines with J gene TRBJ2-3; TRBD2 matches 7 bases. Germline V gene data show CDR1 as SSHAT and CDR2 as FNYEAQ (reference sequence). The length of the CDR3 is 15 residues. The CDR3 sequence is CASSLRSGVADTQYF. The DNA of the CDR3 is TGTGCTAGCAGCTTACGGAGCGGGGTAGCAGATACGCAGTATTTT.

The chain couples TRBV7-8 to TRBJ2-7; 9 nucleotides line up with TRBD1. Germline CDR1 reads SGHVS; CDR2 reads FQNEAQ. This CDR3 has 14 residues. The ends lost 5 bases at V and 2 bases at J; junction bases unmatched: 4. The CDR3 here is CASSGQGSTYEQYF. The CDR3 DNA follows: TGTGCCAGCAGCGGACAGGGGTCGACCTACGAGCAGTACTTC.